The 30 T cell receptor beta chains below all came from one sample that was sequenced in a study of blood T cell repertoires in COVID-19. Assay used: immunoSEQ multiplex PCR; TCRdb lists only in-frame clones, some missing. The table records roughly 45,000 clones, 70% to 85% of them present only once. The source material was peripheral blood. The receptors were gathered from a man in his fifties or sixties with active COVID-19.

The chain carries TRBV6-5 and TRBJ2-2; perhaps TRBD1 as D (6 bases). Germline CDR1 is MNHEY and CDR2 is SVGAGI. Trimming stripped 10 bases from V and 4 bases from J, with 16 bases between. The CDR3 contains 14 residues. The CDR3 bases are TGTGCCATAGCTGGGGACACCCCCACCGGGGAGCTGTTTTTT. This codes for CAIAGDTPTGELFF.

The CDR3 reads CASSLRQGIEQFF. The CDR3 coding sequence is TGTGCCAGCAGTCTCCGACAGGGGATTGAGCAGTTCTTC. The chain uses TRBV6-5 and TRBJ2-1, with 8 bases identical to TRBD1. This CDR3 has 13 amino acids. V dropped 5 bases and J dropped 9; count of bases not matched to a gene: 6. Germline V gives CDR1 MNHEY, CDR2 SVGAGI.

V gene TRBV2 combines with J gene TRBJ2-5; 9 bases agree with TRBD2. CDR1 and CDR2 (germline): SNHLY, FYNNEI. The CDR3 contains 15 residues. V trimming: 2 bases; J trimming: 6 bases; junction bases outside the gene matches: 7. This CDR3 reads CASSESLAGMKTQYF. The CDR3 coding sequence is TGTGCCAGCAGTGAAAGCCTAGCGGGGATGAAGACCCAGTACTTC.

V is TRBV19 and J is TRBJ2-5; 8 positions match TRBD1. This CDR3 comprises 16 residues. Germline loops: CDR1 LNHDA, CDR2 SQIVND (reference sequence). Germline trimming cut 5 bases from V and 5 bases from J; bases unmatched to any gene: 13. CDR3 in DNA: TGTGCCAGTAGTGATGCAGGGGGCGCCGTTTGGGAGACCCAGTACTTC. This sequence encodes CASSDAGGAVWETQYF.

This clone showed up just once. The rearrangement joins TRBV28 to TRBJ1-2; 7 nucleotides match TRBD1. The germline gives CDR1 MDHEN, CDR2 SYDVKM. There are 12 residues in the CDR3. V trimming: 4 bases; J trimming: 6 bases; junction bases outside the gene matches: 2. CDR3 loop: CASSYQGDGYTF. The CDR3 DNA follows: TGTGCCAGCAGTTATCAGGGGGATGGCTACACCTTC.

V usage is TRBV5-1 and J usage is TRBJ1-2; 9 bases match TRBD1. In germline, CDR1 is SGHRS, CDR2 YFSETQ. Trimming at V came to 4 bases and at J to 8 bases, leaving 6 bases not matched to a gene. The CDR3 covers 13 residues. CDR3 sequence: CASSGTGSEGYTF. In nucleotides, the CDR3 is TGCGCCAGCAGCGGGACAGGGAGTGAGGGCTACACCTTC.

V is TRBV12-3 or TRBV12-4 and J is TRBJ1-2; D not resolved. Trimming removed 2 bases at V and 2 bases at J, with 6 bases between. The CDR3 length is 13 residues. DNA of the CDR3: TGTGCCAGCAGTTTAAGTGAGAACTATGGCTACACCTTC. Translating gives CASSLSENYGYTF.

J is TRBJ1-1 and V is TRBV6-5; D is ambiguous. The CDR3 loop spans 11 amino acids. The V and J ends lost 5 bases and 7 bases respectively, with 8 bases between them. Germline values: CDR1 MNHEY, CDR2 SVGAGI. CDR3 residues: CASSQQDEAFF. The DNA for the CDR3 is TGTGCCAGCAGTCAGCAGGATGAAGCTTTCTTT.

The chain employs TRBV27 and TRBJ2-7, with D possibly being TRBD2 (5 bases). Germline CDR1 MNHEY, CDR2 SMNVEV (reference sequence). CDR3 length: 13 amino acids. Trimming shortened V by 5 bases and J by 5 bases, and 13 bases separated the two germline ends. The CDR3 spells CASSPSGNHEQYF. The DNA of the CDR3 is TGTGCCAGCAGTCCGTCGGGAAACCACGAGCAGTACTTC.

The chain couples TRBV19 to TRBJ2-2; 9 bases map to TRBD1. CDR1 is LNHDA and CDR2 is SQIVND in the germline V gene (reference sequence). CDR3 length equals 13 residues. V gave up 8 bases and J gave up 6 bases; unmatched junction bases: 4. CDR3 nucleotides: TGTGCCAGTGGAGGGACAGGGTCCGGGGAGCTGTTTTTT. Its translation: CASGGTGSGELFF. The variable domain in full, completed from reference TRBV19 and TRBJ2-2, reads DGGITQSPKYLFRKEGQNVTLSCEQNLNHDAMYWYRQDPGQGLRLIYYSQIVNDFQKGDIAEGYSVSREKKESFPLTVTSAQKNPTAFYLCASGGTGSGELFFGEGSRLTVL.

The V call is TRBV7-2, the J call TRBJ2-7; 7 bases map to TRBD2. In germline, CDR1 is SGHTA, CDR2 FQGNSA. The CDR3 length is 12 residues. V trimming: 5 bases; J trimming: 7 bases; junction bases outside the gene matches: 5. The CDR3 here is CASSPIGREQYF. In nucleotides, the CDR3 is TGTGCCAGCAGCCCAATCGGGAGGGAGCAGTACTTC.

The chain has TRBV2 and TRBJ2-3; 15 bases are a match to TRBD2. CDR1 is SNHLY, CDR2 FYNNEI, per germline. This CDR3 is built from 17 residues. V was clipped by 9 bases and J by 0 bases; unmatched bases: 7. The CDR3 DNA is TGTGCCAGACTAGGGACTAGCGGGGGGACTAGCACAGATACGCAGTATTTT. Protein: CARLGTSGGTSTDTQYF.

This chain joins TRBV27 and TRBJ1-2, with D perhaps matching TRBD1 (5 bases). Germline V gene data show CDR1 as MNHEY and CDR2 as SMNVEV (reference sequence). V was shortened by 5 bases and J by 1 base, with 14 bases between the two germline ends. The CDR3 totals 15 residues. The CDR3 DNA reads as TGTGCCAGCAGTCAAAGGCAGACAGTTAACTATGGCTACACCTTC. This sequence encodes CASSQRQTVNYGYTF.

CDR3 sequence reads: CASSLYPGTNTGELFF. DNA for the CDR3: TGTGCCAGCAGCTTATATCCGGGGACGAACACCGGGGAGCTGTTTTTT. The chain joins TRBV7-9 to TRBJ2-2; the D gene is possibly TRBD2 (5 bases). V was cut by 2 bases and J by 0 bases, with 10 bases left in between. The CDR3 totals 16 residues. The V gene's germline CDR1 is SEHNR and CDR2 FQNEAQ (reference sequence).

This sequence joins TRBV24-1 and TRBJ2-2; 10 bases line up with TRBD2. The CDR3 is made up of 17 amino acids. V was pared by 1 base and J by 4 bases, with 5 bases of the junction left unmatched. Germline V lookup: CDR1 KGHDR, CDR2 SFDVKD. The chain's CDR3 is CATSDFIAGGPTGELFF. CDR3 nucleotide sequence: TGTGCCACCAGTGATTTTATAGCGGGGGGCCCCACCGGGGAGCTGTTTTTT.

The rearrangement uses TRBV12-3 or TRBV12-4 and TRBJ1-2; weak D call: TRBD1 (6 bases). CDR3 length: 13 amino acids. V lost 3 bases, J lost 7 bases, and 12 bases lay in between. The CDR3 DNA reads as TGTGCCAGCAGTTTCGGGCAGGGGTTTGGCTACACCTTC. This translates into CASSFGQGFGYTF.

Concerning this clone itself: The junction differs from germline at one of its ends, possibly a read error. This sequence joins TRBV5-1 and TRBJ2-3, with 9 bases identical to TRBD2. Germline lookup yields CDR1 SGHRS and CDR2 YFSETQ. The CDR3 covers 15 residues. CDR3 DNA: TGCGCCAGCGGCTTCGACGGACTAGCGCAGGATACGCAGTATTTT. Its protein product is CASGFDGLAQDTQYF.

The genes are TRBV5-1 and TRBJ1-3, with D maybe TRBD1 (6 bases). Trimming cost V 0 bases and J 0 bases, with 13 bases left between them. Germline V CDR1 and CDR2: SGHRS, YFSETQ. This CDR3 has 17 residues. CDR3 nucleotide sequence: TGCGCCAGCAGCTTGGGTCGGACAGAGAGCTCTGGAAACACCATATATTTT. Protein sequence: CASSLGRTESSGNTIYF. Using reference TRBV5-1 and TRBJ1-3 for the parts outside the CDR3, the full variable domain is KAGVTQTPRYLIKTRGQQVTLSCSPISGHRSVSWYQQTPGQGLQFLFEYFSETQRNKGNFPGRFSGRQFSNSRSEMNVSTLELGDSALYLCASSLGRTESSGNTIYFGEGSWLTVV.

This rearrangement joins TRBV2 to TRBJ2-1; D uncertain. Germline CDR1 and CDR2: SNHLY and FYNNEI. The CDR3 has 12 residues. The ends were cut back, 1 base at V and 6 bases at J, with 4 bases in the middle. The CDR3 coding sequence is TGTGCCAGCAGTGAAGACAGCAATGAGCAGTTCTTC. Amino acids: CASSEDSNEQFF.

CDR3 in amino acids: CASSHSFYEQFF. Written as DNA, the CDR3 is TGTGCCAGCAGCCACTCGTTTTATGAGCAGTTCTTC. This chain connects TRBV3-1 (or the pseudogene TRBV3-2) to TRBJ2-1; D remains unclear. Trimming pared 3 bases from V and 8 bases from J, leaving 8 bases between. From germline, CDR1 is LGHDT and CDR2 YNNKEL (reference sequence). The CDR3 sequence is 12 residues long.

This clone has just one count. The V gene is TRBV18, the J gene TRBJ2-1, with D unclear. The length of the CDR3 is 15 residues. From germline, CDR1 is KGHSH and CDR2 LQKENI. V gave up 0 bases and J gave up 8 bases, with 14 bases separating them. CDR3 protein: CASSPPTQVGDEQFF. DNA for the CDR3: TGTGCCAGCTCACCACCGACCCAGGTGGGCGATGAGCAGTTCTTC.

The chain employs TRBV28 and TRBJ1-6; 7 nucleotides agree with TRBD1. This CDR3 contains 14 residues. The germline CDR1 and CDR2 sequences are MDHEN and SYDVKM. The junction had 7 bases not matched to a gene; V was cut back by 4 bases and J by 10 bases. CDR3 bases: TGTGCCAGCAGTTCACAGGGGAAGTTGTCACCCCTCCACTTT. Protein: CASSSQGKLSPLHF.

The chain links TRBV6-2 or TRBV6-3 to TRBJ2-5; 10 bases align to TRBD2. The CDR3 has 13 amino acids. The germline V gene has CDR1 MNHEY and CDR2 SVGEGT. V lost 5 bases to trimming and J lost 5 bases; unmatched junction nucleotides: 2. DNA for the CDR3: TGTGCCAGCAGTATGGGACTAGCGGAGACCCAGTACTTC. Its protein is CASSMGLAETQYF.

This clone is deemed medium-sized (0.01 to 0.1%). The chain carries TRBV7-9 and TRBJ2-7, with D perhaps matching TRBD1 (6 bases). Trimming left V 5 bases short and J 6 bases short, with 11 bases between. Germline values: CDR1 SEHNR, CDR2 FQNEAQ (reference sequence). The CDR3 is 12 amino acids. The CDR3 DNA reads TGTGCCAGCAGCGTGGACAGTGCCGAGCAGTACTTC. Residues: CASSVDSAEQYF.

This chain uses TRBV6-5 with TRBJ1-2; TRBD1 matches 7 bases. V shed 6 bases and J 5 bases; nucleotides not matched to a gene: 6. This CDR3 contains 13 residues. Germline V lookup: CDR1 MNHEY, CDR2 SVGAGI. The CDR3 sequence: CASSRDRAYGYTF. As DNA, the CDR3 is TGTGCCAGCAGCAGAGACAGGGCTTATGGCTACACCTTC.

This clone was found once. The rearrangement joins TRBV29-1 to TRBJ2-7; perhaps TRBD1 as D (5 bases). V was trimmed by 0 bases and J by 3 bases, leaving 12 bases between them. The CDR3 covers 14 residues. Germline CDR1 is SQVTM and CDR2 is ANQGSEA. CDR3 bases: TGCAGCGTTGAAGATCCGAAGGGGAACTACGAGCAGTACTTC. It translates to CSVEDPKGNYEQYF.

The chain uses TRBV4-2 and TRBJ1-1; 10 nucleotides align to TRBD1. This CDR3 has 15 amino acids. Per germline, CDR1 LGHNA and CDR2 YNFKEQ. V was clipped by 2 bases and J by 4 bases; unmatched bases: 4. CDR3 residues: CASSQPRDRGTEAFF. The CDR3, as DNA: TGTGCCAGCAGCCAACCCCGGGACAGGGGCACTGAAGCTTTCTTT.

The J gene is TRBJ2-7, the V gene TRBV6-5, with D perhaps TRBD2 (6 bases). The CDR3 is 14 residues long. Germline V CDR1 and CDR2: MNHEY, SVGAGI. Trimming removed 3 bases from V and 3 bases from J, with 12 bases in between. Here the CDR3 reads CASSYSSVNYEQYF. Written as DNA, the CDR3 is TGTGCCAGCAGTTATTCTAGCGTAAACTACGAGCAGTACTTC.

The gene calls are TRBV5-4 and TRBJ2-7, with a tentative D call TRBD1 (6 bases). With 0 bases removed from V and 2 bases from J, the gap between germline ends came to 12 bases. Germline CDR1 and CDR2: SGHNT and YYREEE (reference sequence). The length of the CDR3 is 15 residues. CDR3 sequence: CASSLARGTTYEQYF. CDR3 sequence (DNA): TGTGCCAGCAGCTTGGCGAGGGGGACCACCTACGAGCAGTACTTC.

Here the CDR3 reads CASGFSRGISYNEQFF. The CDR3 nucleotides are TGTGCTAGTGGTTTCTCCAGGGGGATCTCCTACAATGAGCAGTTCTTC. The rearrangement joins TRBV12-5 to TRBJ2-1; 7 bases match TRBD1. Germline V gives CDR1 LGHNT, CDR2 FRNRAP. The CDR3 consists of 16 residues. Trimming took 3 bases from V and 0 from J; bases not matched to a gene: 5.